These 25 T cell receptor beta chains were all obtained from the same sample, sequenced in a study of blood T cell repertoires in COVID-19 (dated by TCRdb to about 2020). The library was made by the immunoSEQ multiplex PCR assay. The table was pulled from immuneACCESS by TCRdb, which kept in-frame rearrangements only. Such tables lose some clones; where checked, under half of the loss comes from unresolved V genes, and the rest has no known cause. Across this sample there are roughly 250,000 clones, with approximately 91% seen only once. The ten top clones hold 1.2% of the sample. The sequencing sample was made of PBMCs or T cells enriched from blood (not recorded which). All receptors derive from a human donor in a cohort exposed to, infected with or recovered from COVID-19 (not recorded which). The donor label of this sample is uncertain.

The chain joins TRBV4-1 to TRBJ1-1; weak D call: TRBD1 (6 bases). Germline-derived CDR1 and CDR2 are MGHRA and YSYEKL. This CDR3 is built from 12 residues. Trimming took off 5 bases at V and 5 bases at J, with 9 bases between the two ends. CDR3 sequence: CASSTGYTEAFF. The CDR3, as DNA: TGCGCCAGCAGCACAGGGTATACTGAAGCTTTCTTT.

The CDR3 loop reads CASSIQGGDYPYEQYF. CDR3 coding DNA: TGTGCCAGTAGTATTCAGGGCGGGGACTATCCCTACGAGCAGTACTTC. The rearrangement uses TRBV19 and TRBJ2-7, with 7 positions matching TRBD2. The germline CDR1 and CDR2 sequences are LNHDA and SQIVND (reference sequence). V shed 3 bases and J 2 bases; nucleotides not matched to a gene: 10. CDR3 length: 16 residues.

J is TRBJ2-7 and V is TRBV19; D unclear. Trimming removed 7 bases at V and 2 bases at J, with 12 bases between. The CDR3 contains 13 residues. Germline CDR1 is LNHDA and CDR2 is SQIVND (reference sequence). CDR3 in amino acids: CASTQVWPYEQYF. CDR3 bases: TGTGCCAGTACCCAGGTCTGGCCCTACGAGCAGTACTTC.

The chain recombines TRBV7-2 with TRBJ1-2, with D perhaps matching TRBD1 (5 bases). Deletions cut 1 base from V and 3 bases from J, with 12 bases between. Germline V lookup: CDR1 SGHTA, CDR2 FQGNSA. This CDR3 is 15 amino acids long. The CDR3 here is CASSLGGGEYYGYTF. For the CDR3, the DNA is TGTGCCAGCAGCTTAGGTGGAGGGGAATACTATGGCTACACCTTC.

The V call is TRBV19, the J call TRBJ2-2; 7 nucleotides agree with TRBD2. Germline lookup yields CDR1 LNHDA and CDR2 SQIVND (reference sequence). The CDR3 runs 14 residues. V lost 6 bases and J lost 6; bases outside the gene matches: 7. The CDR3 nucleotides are TGTGCCAGTAGCGCGAACGGACTAGCCGGGGAGCTGTTTTTT. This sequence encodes CASSANGLAGELFF.

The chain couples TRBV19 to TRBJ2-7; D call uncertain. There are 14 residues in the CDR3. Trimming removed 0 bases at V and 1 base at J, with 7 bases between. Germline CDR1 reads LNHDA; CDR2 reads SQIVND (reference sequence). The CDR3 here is CASSIEDTSYEQYF. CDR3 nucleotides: TGTGCCAGTAGTATAGAAGACACTTCCTACGAGCAGTACTTC.

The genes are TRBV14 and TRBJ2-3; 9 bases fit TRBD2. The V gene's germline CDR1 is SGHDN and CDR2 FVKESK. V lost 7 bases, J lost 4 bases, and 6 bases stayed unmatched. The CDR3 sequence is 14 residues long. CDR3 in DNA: TGTGCCAGCACCCTAGCGGGGAGTCCAGATACGCAGTATTTT. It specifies CASTLAGSPDTQYF. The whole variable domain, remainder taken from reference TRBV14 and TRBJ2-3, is EAGVTQFPSHSVIEKGQTVTLRCDPISGHDNLYWYRRVMGKEIKFLLHFVKESKQDESGMPNNRFLAERTGGTYSTLKVQPAELEDSGVYFCASTLAGSPDTQYFGPGTRLTVL.

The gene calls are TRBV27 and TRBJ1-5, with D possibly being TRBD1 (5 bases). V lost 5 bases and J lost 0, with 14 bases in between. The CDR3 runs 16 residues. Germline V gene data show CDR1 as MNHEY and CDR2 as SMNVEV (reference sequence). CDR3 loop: CASSPTALYSNQPQHF. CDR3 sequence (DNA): TGTGCCAGCAGTCCGACAGCCCTCTATAGCAATCAGCCCCAGCATTTT.

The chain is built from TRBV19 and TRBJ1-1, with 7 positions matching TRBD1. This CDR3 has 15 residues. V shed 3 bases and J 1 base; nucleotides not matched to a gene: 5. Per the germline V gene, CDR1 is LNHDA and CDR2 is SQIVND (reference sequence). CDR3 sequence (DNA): TGTGCCAGTAGTATCCGAGGGACAGCGAACACTGAAGCTTTCTTT. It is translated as CASSIRGTANTEAFF.

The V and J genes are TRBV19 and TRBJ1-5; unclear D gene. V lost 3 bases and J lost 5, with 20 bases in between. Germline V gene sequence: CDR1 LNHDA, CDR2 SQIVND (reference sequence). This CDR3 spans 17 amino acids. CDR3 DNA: TGTGCCAGTAGTATCGATTTTGCTCGGAGTATTTATCAGCCCCAGCATTTT. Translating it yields CASSIDFARSIYQPQHF.

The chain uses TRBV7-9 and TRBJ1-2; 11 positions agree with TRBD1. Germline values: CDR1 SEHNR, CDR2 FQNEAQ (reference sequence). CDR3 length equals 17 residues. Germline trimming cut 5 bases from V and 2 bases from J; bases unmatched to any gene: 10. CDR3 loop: CASSGAGQGARNYGYTF. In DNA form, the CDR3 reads TGTGCCAGCAGCGGGGCAGGACAGGGGGCGCGGAACTATGGCTACACCTTC.

CDR3 residues: CATSDLFSGEETQYF. The CDR3 DNA follows: TGTGCCACCAGTGATTTGTTCTCAGGGGAAGAGACCCAGTACTTC. The chain employs TRBV24-1 and TRBJ2-5; possible D gene TRBD1, 6 bases. The V and J ends lost 0 bases and 3 bases respectively, with 10 bases between them. CDR3 length equals 15 residues. Germline V lookup: CDR1 KGHDR, CDR2 SFDVKD.

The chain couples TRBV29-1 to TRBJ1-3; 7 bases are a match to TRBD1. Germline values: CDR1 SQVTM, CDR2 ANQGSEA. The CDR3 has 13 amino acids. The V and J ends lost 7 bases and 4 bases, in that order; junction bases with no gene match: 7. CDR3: CSGEGRGGNTIYF. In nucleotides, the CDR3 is TGCAGCGGAGAGGGCAGGGGGGGAAACACCATATATTTT.

CDR3 nucleotide sequence: TGTGCCAGCAGCCCCGGGACAGTAAACATTCAGTACTTC. Translated, it gives CASSPGTVNIQYF. The chain recombines TRBV7-9 with TRBJ2-4; 7 nucleotides align to TRBD1. Germline CDR1 SEHNR, CDR2 FQNEAQ (reference sequence). V lost 5 bases, J lost 6 bases, and 4 bases stayed unmatched. This CDR3 is built from 13 residues.

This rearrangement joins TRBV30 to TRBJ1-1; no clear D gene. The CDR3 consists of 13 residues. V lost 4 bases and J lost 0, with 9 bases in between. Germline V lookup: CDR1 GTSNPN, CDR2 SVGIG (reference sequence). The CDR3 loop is CAWTLNMNTEAFF. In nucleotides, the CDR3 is TGTGCCTGGACCCTTAATATGAACACTGAAGCTTTCTTT.

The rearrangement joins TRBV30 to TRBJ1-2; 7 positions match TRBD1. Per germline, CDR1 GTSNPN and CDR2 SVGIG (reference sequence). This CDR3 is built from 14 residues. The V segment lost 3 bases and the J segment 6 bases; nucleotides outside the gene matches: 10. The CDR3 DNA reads TGTGCCTGGAGCGTTACAGGGGAGAGTGATGGCTACACCTTC. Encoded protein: CAWSVTGESDGYTF.

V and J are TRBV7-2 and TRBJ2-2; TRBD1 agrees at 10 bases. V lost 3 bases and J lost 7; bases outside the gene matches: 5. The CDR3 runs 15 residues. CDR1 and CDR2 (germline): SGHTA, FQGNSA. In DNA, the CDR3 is TGTGCCAGCAGCTTCGACAGGGGGCGAGGCGGGGAGCTGTTTTTT. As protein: CASSFDRGRGGELFF.

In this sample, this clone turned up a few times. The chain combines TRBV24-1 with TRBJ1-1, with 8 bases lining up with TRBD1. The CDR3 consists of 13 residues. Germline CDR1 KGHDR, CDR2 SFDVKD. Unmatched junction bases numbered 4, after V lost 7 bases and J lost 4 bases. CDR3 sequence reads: CATRADRATEAFF. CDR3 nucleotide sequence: TGTGCCACCAGGGCGGACAGGGCCACTGAAGCTTTCTTT.

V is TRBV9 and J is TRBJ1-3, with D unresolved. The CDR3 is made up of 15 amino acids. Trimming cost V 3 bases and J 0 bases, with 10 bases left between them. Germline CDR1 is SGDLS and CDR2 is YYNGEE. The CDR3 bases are TGTGCCAGCAGCGGTGTCGTGAGCTCTGGAAACACCATATATTTT. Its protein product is CASSGVVSSGNTIYF.

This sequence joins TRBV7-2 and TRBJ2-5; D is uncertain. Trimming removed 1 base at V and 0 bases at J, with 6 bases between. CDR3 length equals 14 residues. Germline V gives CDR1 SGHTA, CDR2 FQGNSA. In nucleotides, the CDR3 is TGTGCCAGCAGCTTAGACTTGTACCAAGAGACCCAGTACTTC. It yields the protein CASSLDLYQETQYF. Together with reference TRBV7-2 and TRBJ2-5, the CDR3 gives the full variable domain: GAGVSQSPSNKVTEKGKDVELRCDPISGHTALYWYRQSLGQGLEFLIYFQGNSAPDKSGLPSDRFSAERTGGSVSTLTIQRTQQEDSAVYLCASSLDLYQETQYFGPGTRLLVL.

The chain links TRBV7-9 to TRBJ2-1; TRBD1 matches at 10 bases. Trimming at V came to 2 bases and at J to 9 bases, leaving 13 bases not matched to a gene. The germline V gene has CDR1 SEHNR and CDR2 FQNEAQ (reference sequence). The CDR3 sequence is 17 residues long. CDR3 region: CASSLITTGGTSVEQFF. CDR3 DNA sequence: TGTGCCAGCAGCTTAATTACGACAGGGGGCACGTCGGTTGAGCAGTTCTTC.

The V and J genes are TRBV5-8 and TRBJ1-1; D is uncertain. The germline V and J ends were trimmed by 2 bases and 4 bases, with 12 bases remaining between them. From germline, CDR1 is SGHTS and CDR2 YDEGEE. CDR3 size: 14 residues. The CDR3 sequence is CASSLEALGTEAFF. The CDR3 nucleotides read TGTGCCAGCAGCTTAGAGGCGCTGGGCACTGAAGCTTTCTTT.

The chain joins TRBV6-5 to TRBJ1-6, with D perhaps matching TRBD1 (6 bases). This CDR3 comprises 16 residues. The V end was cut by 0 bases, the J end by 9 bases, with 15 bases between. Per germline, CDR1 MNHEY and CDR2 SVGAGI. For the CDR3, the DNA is TGTGCCAGCAGTTACTCGCCAGGGGCCTCGCCTTCACCCCTCCACTTT. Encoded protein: CASSYSPGASPSPLHF.

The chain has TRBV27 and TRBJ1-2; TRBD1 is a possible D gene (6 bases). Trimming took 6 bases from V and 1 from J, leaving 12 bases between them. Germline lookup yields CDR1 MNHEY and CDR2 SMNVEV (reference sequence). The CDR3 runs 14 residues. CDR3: CASSKQGSNYGYTF. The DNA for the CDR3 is TGTGCCAGCAGCAAACAGGGCAGTAACTATGGCTACACCTTC.

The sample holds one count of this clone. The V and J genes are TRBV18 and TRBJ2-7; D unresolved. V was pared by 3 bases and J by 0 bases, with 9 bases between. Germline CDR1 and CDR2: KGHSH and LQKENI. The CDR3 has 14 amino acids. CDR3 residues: CASSPGSSSYEQYF. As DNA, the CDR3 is TGTGCCAGCTCACCGGGCTCGAGCTCCTACGAGCAGTACTTC. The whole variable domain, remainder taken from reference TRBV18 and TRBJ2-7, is NAGVMQNPRHLVRRRGQEARLRCSPMKGHSHVYWYRQLPEEGLKFMVYLQKENIIDESGMPKERFSAEFPKEGPSILRIQQVVRGDSAAYFCASSPGSSSYEQYFGPGTRLTVT.